This entry lists 15 T cell receptor beta chains sequenced from one sample in a study of blood T cell repertoires in COVID-19. Sequencing used immunoSEQ multiplex PCR; TCRdb keeps in-frame clones, though not all of them. The sample carries roughly 85,000 clones, 70% to 90% recorded once. The material sequenced was peripheral blood. These receptors came from a man over 45 with active or convalescent COVID-19.

The CDR3 DNA reads TGTGCCAGCAGGCCTACAGGAGCCTACGAGCAGTACTTC. It translates to CASRPTGAYEQYF. The chain is built from TRBV7-2 and TRBJ2-7, with a weak D call TRBD1 (5 bases). Germline V gene data show CDR1 as SGHTA and CDR2 as FQGNSA. The CDR3 runs to 13 residues. V lost 6 bases to trimming and J lost 2 bases, with 11 bases between them.

The CDR3 spells CASSIGGGSTEAFF. CDR3 DNA: TGTGCCAGTAGTATCGGGGGGGGAAGCACTGAAGCTTTCTTT. The chain is built from TRBV19 and TRBJ1-1; D is perhaps TRBD1 (5 bases). The CDR3 is made up of 14 amino acids. Trimming took 3 bases from V and 4 from J, leaving 12 bases between them. Germline CDR1 reads LNHDA; CDR2 reads SQIVND (reference sequence).

The chain combines TRBV5-4 with TRBJ2-5; weak D call: TRBD2 (6 bases). The CDR3 is 14 residues long. V lost 4 bases and J 5 bases, leaving 15 bases between the germline ends. Germline CDR1 and CDR2: SGHNT and YYREEE (reference sequence). CDR3 in DNA: TGTGCCAGCAGCCCTGGGACTTGGGGGGAGACCCAGTACTTC. It is translated as CASSPGTWGETQYF.

CDR3 residues: CASSYGADYYNEQFF. The CDR3 nucleotides read TGTGCCAGCAGTTACGGAGCGGACTACTACAATGAGCAGTTCTTC. This rearrangement joins TRBV6-6 to TRBJ2-1; a possible D gene is TRBD2 (6 bases). Trimming shortened V by 2 bases and J by 3 bases, and 11 bases separated the two germline ends. Looked up from germline, CDR1 is MNHNY and CDR2 is SVGAGI (reference sequence). The CDR3 runs 15 residues.

This rearrangement joins TRBV7-9 to TRBJ2-7; 8 nucleotides agree with TRBD1. V shed 1 base and J 5 bases; nucleotides not matched to a gene: 7. The CDR3 is 15 residues long. Germline CDR1 is SEHNR and CDR2 is FQNEAQ (reference sequence). CDR3 loop: CASSLGQGATHEQYF. CDR3 in DNA: TGTGCCAGCAGCTTAGGGCAGGGGGCCACCCACGAGCAGTACTTC.

The gene calls are TRBV3-1 (or the pseudogene TRBV3-2) and TRBJ1-2; the D gene is possibly TRBD1 (6 bases). The CDR3 is 17 amino acids. Per germline, CDR1 LGHDT and CDR2 YNNKEL (reference sequence). V was pared by 1 base and J by 5 bases, with 20 bases between. In DNA, the CDR3 is TGTGCCAGCAGCCAAGGGACAGTCTTTTTCGAGGGTTATGGCTACACCTTC. It translates to CASSQGTVFFEGYGYTF.

This clone was detected only a few times. The rearrangement joins TRBV19 to TRBJ2-3, with D tentatively TRBD2 (6 bases). The CDR3 runs 15 residues. Per germline, CDR1 LNHDA and CDR2 SQIVND (reference sequence). Trimming stripped 5 bases from V and 3 bases from J, with 15 bases between. The CDR3 DNA reads as TGTGCCAGTAGTGCCGGCGGGGTTAAAACAGATACGCAGTATTTT. It yields the protein CASSAGGVKTDTQYF.

This clone appeared once. V usage is TRBV7-9 and J usage is TRBJ2-2, with a weak D call TRBD2 (6 bases). This CDR3 region has 15 residues. In germline, CDR1 is SEHNR, CDR2 FQNEAQ (reference sequence). Trimming removed 4 bases at V and 2 bases at J, with 11 bases between. The CDR3 here is CASSSGRGNTGELFF. CDR3 nucleotides: TGTGCCAGCAGCTCTGGGCGGGGAAACACCGGGGAGCTGTTTTTT.

The V gene is TRBV29-1, the J gene TRBJ2-7; possibly TRBD1 for D (6 bases). Germline CDR1 SQVTM, CDR2 ANQGSEA. The CDR3 has 13 amino acids. The V end lost 5 bases, the J end lost 3 bases, and 14 bases lay between the germline ends. The chain's CDR3 is CSVTGNEYYEQYF. The CDR3 DNA sequence: TGCAGCGTTACAGGGAATGAGTACTACGAGCAGTACTTC.

The gene calls are TRBV30 and TRBJ2-7; D may be TRBD1 (6 bases). Germline CDR1 is GTSNPN and CDR2 is SVGIG (reference sequence). The CDR3 is 14 residues long. V was clipped by 4 bases and J by 3 bases, with 16 bases between them. CDR3: CAWKGPGTNYEQYF. In DNA, the CDR3 is TGTGCCTGGAAGGGACCAGGGACAAACTACGAGCAGTACTTC.

The rearrangement links TRBV19 to TRBJ1-6; D remains ambiguous. The CDR3 spans 14 residues. V lost 6 bases and J lost 5, with 11 bases in between. Germline V CDR1 and CDR2: LNHDA, SQIVND (reference sequence). The CDR3 is CASSPGLDNSPLHF. The CDR3 coding sequence is TGTGCCAGTAGCCCCGGTTTGGATAATTCACCCCTCCACTTT. The full variable domain, with the rest looked up from reference TRBV19 and TRBJ1-6, is DGGITQSPKYLFRKEGQNVTLSCEQNLNHDAMYWYRQDPGQGLRLIYYSQIVNDFQKGDIAEGYSVSREKKESFPLTVTSAQKNPTAFYLCASSPGLDNSPLHFGNGTRLTVT.

V gene TRBV2 combines with J gene TRBJ1-4; TRBD1 aligns across 9 bases. The CDR3 consists of 17 residues. Trimming removed 3 bases from V and 7 bases from J; junction bases left unmatched: 12. CDR1 and CDR2 from the germline V gene are SNHLY and FYNNEI. The DNA for the CDR3 is TGTGCCAGCAGTGAGGGGACAGGGATGCGTTGGAGTGAAAAACTGTTTTTT. Translation gives CASSEGTGMRWSEKLFF.

The count of this clone is one. V gene TRBV5-1 combines with J gene TRBJ2-2; 8 bases align to TRBD1. Germline loops: CDR1 SGHRS, CDR2 YFSETQ. The trim removed 0 bases at V and 6 bases at J, leaving 7 bases unmatched. This CDR3 comprises 16 residues. CDR3 DNA: TGCGCCAGCAGCTTGGTAGGACAGGGTGACGCCGGGGAGCTGTTTTTT. Its protein product is CASSLVGQGDAGELFF.

This chain connects TRBV14 to TRBJ2-3; D remains ambiguous. The ends were cut back, 2 bases at V and 3 bases at J, with 6 bases in the middle. The CDR3 runs to 13 residues. Germline CDR1 and CDR2: SGHDN and FVKESK. CDR3 sequence reads: CASSQYQTDTQYF. As DNA, the CDR3 is TGTGCCAGCAGCCAATATCAGACAGATACGCAGTATTTT.

The chain has TRBV4-3 and TRBJ2-2; possible D gene TRBD2, 5 bases. The germline CDR1 and CDR2 sequences are LGHNA and YSLEER. CDR3 size: 14 residues. Trimming stripped 1 base from V and 3 bases from J, with 6 bases between. CDR3 in amino acids: CASSQVRDTGELFF. The DNA for the CDR3 is TGCGCCAGCAGCCAAGTGAGGGACACCGGGGAGCTGTTTTTT.